The present entry profiles one T cell receptor (beta chain) with its context. The antigen it recognizes is unknown. Only one base separates this from a far larger clonotype, so it likely reflects a read error. The CDR3 starts with the cysteine, ends with the phenylalanine, and has 12 residues. Left in the record is the CDR3 DNA by itself, 36 bases read in frame from the first base. CDR1 SGHTA and CDR2 FQGTGA are derived from the germline V gene. The label giving this sample's time point can be read as: newly diagnosed GD, antithyroid drugs for less than 3 months. For both TCR sequencing and RNA sequencing, RNA was extracted from PBMCs using TRIzol. Graves' disease was diagnosed according to American Thyroid Association guidelines. The patients came from an endocrinology department in Xi'an, China. From each patient, about 9.7 milliliters of peripheral blood was collected into an EDTA anticoagulant tube. Ficoll Paque Plus density gradient separation was used to isolate PBMCs, and no additional T cell sorting was done. An Agilent 2100 Bioanalyzer and agarose gel were used to check RNA quality, while a NanoDrop 2000 measured RNA concentration.

Library creation used multiplex PCR. The reads were generated on an Illumina HiSeq 4000. CDR3 regions were amplified by Arm-PCR with iRepertoire HTBI primers to construct TCR beta libraries. Before sequencing, the PCR products went through gel purification. Turning to the authors' computational methods: A total of roughly 67 TRBV and 14 TRBJ segments were identified across samples and were used for gene usage analysis of CDR3 amino acid clonotypes. COPE and FqMerger were used to merge filtered high-quality paired reads into contigs. Contigs were aligned with BLAST to IMGT TRBV, TRBD and TRBJ reference genes, and CDR3 was defined per IMGT. Highly expanded clones were defined as clonotypes with a frequency above 0.1%. Repertoire diversity was measured by Shannon entropy, and V-J evenness by the Gini coefficient. A clonotype was considered public if more than one individual shared it. TCRdb ran its own pipeline on the public reads, namely fastp trimming at Q25 and MiXCR clone calling, and kept in-frame beta chains. Entries are consolidated by CDR3 protein sequence, retaining the most common genes and DNA. What appears here as the V and J calls and clone size reflects TCRdb's work, not the paper's. The sample profile shows around 470,000 distinct CDR3 sequences; less than 15% of them were found once. The ten largest clones take up around a sixth of the sample.

The data derive from a study of regulatory T cells in long-lasting Graves disease (dated by TCRdb to the early 2020s). About the full investigation: Antithyroid drugs had been taken for less than 3 months by newly diagnosed Graves' disease patients. Patients with persistent Graves' disease were compared with patients with newly diagnosed Graves' disease using TCR sequencing and RNA sequencing of peripheral blood. The study was conducted in China and was registered as a clinical trial. TCR sequencing covered some 13 persistent and approximately 20 newly diagnosed Graves' disease patients, around 33 samples in total. Study-wide conclusions, independent of this receptor: Sequencing and analysis were limited to the TCR beta chain. A larger number of public clonotypes was shared among persistent patients (about 2,700) than among newly diagnosed patients (roughly 930). Persistent Graves' disease patients showed lower TCR Shannon entropy and fewer highly expanded clones than newly diagnosed patients, suggesting clonal expansion. Peripheral blood alone was examined, since thyroid tissue, which constituted the primary lesion, could not be accessed. Preferential use of TRBV28, TRBJ1-2 and TRBJ2-5 was observed in persistent disease, whereas TRBV20-1 and TRBJ2-1 were favored in newly diagnosed disease. As a limitation, the authors acknowledged that the small sample size may reduce accuracy.

The sample was also linked to a second study, of T cells in Graves' hyperthyroidism and ophthalmopathy. The second paper further reports: A patient counted as having stable Graves' hyperthyroidism if no progression to ophthalmopathy occurred over 18 months of follow-up. The hyperthyroidism patients were between 18 and 65 years old and newly diagnosed, with a disease duration of less than 2 months. The study excluded patients with uncontrolled infections, other autoimmune diseases, pregnancy or lactation. Diagnoses relied on clinical symptoms, serum thyroxine and TRAb, thyroid ultrasound and orbital computed tomography. A first-round RT-PCR of the TCR CDR3 used the HTBI primer set with the Qiagen OneStep RT-PCR kit. Most expanded thyroid clonotypes (frequency above 0.001) were also found in blood, which suggests that blood repertoires may mirror thyroid immune responses. Ophthalmopathy was separated from stable hyperthyroidism by a 13 V-J signature model, with roughly 88% sensitivity and roughly 84% specificity obtained in cross-validation and 80%/75% obtained in testing. In validation, the model predicted progression to ophthalmopathy with approximately 70% sensitivity and less than 80% specificity, a median of 6.5 months before onset. To identify distinguishing TCR V-J signatures, a discovery cohort of around 100 patients was used, comprising roughly 45 with Graves' ophthalmopathy and about 59 with stable Graves' hyperthyroidism. Prospective prediction of ophthalmopathy was tested in an independent validation cohort of some 20 hyperthyroidism patients and approximately 17 patients who later progressed to ophthalmopathy. The roughly 100 discovery patients were divided at random into training and test sets in a 7:3 ratio. The study also compared thyroid tissue and blood T-cell repertoires from over 5 Graves' hyperthyroidism patients. After blood sampling, hyperthyroidism patients were treated with methimazole at a starting dose of 30 mg daily, and ophthalmopathy patients were treated with high-dose intravenous methylprednisolone. A second multiplex PCR round built the libraries, followed by size selection and purification. Sequencing of the libraries was done on an Illumina HiSeq2000 using paired-end 100 bp reads. SOAPnuke was used to process the raw data, throwing out any read that contained adapters or uncalled bases, had a mean Phred below 15, or lacked an exact constant-primer or identifier match. High-quality paired reads were merged using COPE v1.2.5, and each unique nucleotide sequence was defined as a clonotype. MiTCR v1.1 was used to align the clonotypes against IMGT TRBV, TRBD and TRBJ reference segments. Only V-J combinations with frequency above 0.0001, covering 99.2% of repertoires, were analysed. The TCS score was defined as F50 (clonal expansion) divided by E x V (chaos), with BLOSUM62-based TCRdist calculated between CDR3 peptides within each V-J. Welch's t-statistics and random forest reduced some 510 V-J features to about 12, which were used in a naive Bayes classifier (R e1071). Sample size was not statistically predetermined, and blinding of investigators to group allocation was not performed. The paper reports TCR Vbeta CDR3 sequencing of some 140 peripheral blood samples: approximately 41 ophthalmopathy, about 75 hyperthyroidism and around 17 progressor patients.

The sequence joins TRBV7-3 to TRBJ2-5; no confident D gene assignment can be made. The receptor's source is a woman aged 50 to 60 with Graves disease. Donor details come from another sample of the same person, matched by shared clones. Source: peripheral blood mononuclear cells (PBMCs), taken at new diagnosis, from a patient treated with antithyroid drugs. The CDR3 protein: CASSLVGETQCF. The nucleotide sequence reads as follows: TGTGCCAGCAGCTTAGTCGGTGAGACCCAGTGCTTC.